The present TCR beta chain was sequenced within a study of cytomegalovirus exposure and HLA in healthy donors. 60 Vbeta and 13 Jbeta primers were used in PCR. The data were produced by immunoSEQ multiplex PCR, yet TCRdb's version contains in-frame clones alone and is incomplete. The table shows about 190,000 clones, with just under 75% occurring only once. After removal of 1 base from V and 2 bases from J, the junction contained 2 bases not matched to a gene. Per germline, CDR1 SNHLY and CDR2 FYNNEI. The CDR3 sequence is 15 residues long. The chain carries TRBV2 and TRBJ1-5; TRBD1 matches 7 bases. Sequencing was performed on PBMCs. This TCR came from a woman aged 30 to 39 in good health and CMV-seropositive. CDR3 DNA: TGTGCCAGCAGTGAAGGCAGGGGGGGCAATCAGCCCCAGCATTTT. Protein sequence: CASSEGRGGNQPQHF.